These 27 T cell receptor beta chains were sequenced from one sample in a study of patients and donors after allogeneic stem cell transplantation. MiXCR was run by TCRdb on the RT-PCR reads, yielding one entry per CDR3 protein. This table has about 960,000 distinct CDR3 sequences, roughly 18% appearing once. Specimen: blood, either unsorted or a sorted T cell fraction (not recorded which). These receptors came from a human donor who was either an allogeneic HSCT recipient or a stem cell or donor lymphocyte infusion donor (not recorded which). It is not recorded whose cells these are; they may come from a transplant donor.

V usage is TRBV19 and J usage is TRBJ2-1; 8 positions agree with TRBD2. The V and J ends lost 10 bases and 5 bases, in that order; junction bases with no gene match: 7. This CDR3 comprises 13 residues. CDR1 LNHDA and CDR2 SQIVND come from the germline V gene (reference sequence). CDR3 nucleotides: TGTGCCACGCGGGGGGCGGGAGACAATGAGCAGTTCTTC. It is translated as CATRGAGDNEQFF.

This chain uses TRBV5-5 with TRBJ2-1; 7 nucleotides line up with TRBD2. Trimming removed 4 bases from V and 0 bases from J; junction bases left unmatched: 7. The CDR3 is 16 residues long. Germline CDR1 is SGHKS and CDR2 is YYEKEE (reference sequence). The CDR3: CASSRDASGSYNEQFF. The CDR3 DNA follows: TGTGCCAGCAGCCGAGACGCTAGCGGCTCCTACAATGAGCAGTTCTTC.

This clonotype has just a few counts. This chain connects TRBV5-1 to TRBJ2-3, with D possibly matching TRBD1 (6 bases). The CDR3 totals 15 residues. V was clipped by 2 bases and J by 2 bases, with 12 bases between them. The germline V gene has CDR1 SGHRS and CDR2 YFSETQ. The DNA for the CDR3 is TGCGCCAGCAGCTTAGGACAGAAATTCACAGATACGCAGTATTTT. Translated: CASSLGQKFTDTQYF.

This clonotype occurred a few times. This sequence joins TRBV9 and TRBJ1-1; TRBD1 might be the D (6 bases). The CDR3 loop spans 16 amino acids. Trimming cost V 5 bases and J 3 bases, with 20 bases left between them. CDR1 is SGDLS and CDR2 is YYNGEE in the germline V gene. The CDR3 sequence is CASSHNARGAHTEAFF. The CDR3 DNA reads TGTGCCAGCAGTCATAACGCTCGGGGGGCCCACACTGAAGCTTTCTTT. Variable domain in full (rest from reference TRBV9 and TRBJ1-1): DSGVTQTPKHLITATGQRVTLRCSPRSGDLSVYWYQQSLDQGLQFLIQYYNGEERAKGNILERFSAQQFPDLHSELNLSSLELGDSALYFCASSHNARGAHTEAFFGQGTRLTVV.

The chain has TRBV6-2 or TRBV6-3 and TRBJ2-6; D perhaps matches TRBD2 (6 bases). V was cut by 2 bases and J by 2 bases, with 7 bases left in between. Germline values: CDR1 MNHEY, CDR2 SVGEGT. This CDR3 contains 15 residues. The CDR3 region is CASSYAGTGANVLTF. In DNA form, the CDR3 reads TGTGCCAGCAGTTACGCGGGGACTGGGGCCAACGTCCTGACTTTC.

The chain couples TRBV5-1 to TRBJ2-5; D tentatively reads TRBD1 or TRBD2 (6 bases each). The ends were cut back, 1 base at V and 5 bases at J, with 12 bases in the middle. Germline V gene sequence: CDR1 SGHRS, CDR2 YFSETQ. CDR3 length: 14 residues. In DNA, the CDR3 is TGCGCCAGCAGCTTGAAGGGGGGTCGGGAGACCCAGTACTTC. This encodes CASSLKGGRETQYF.

This clonotype was recorded many times. V usage is TRBV10-3 and J usage is TRBJ1-4; TRBD1 is a possible D gene (5 bases). Trimming left V 3 bases short and J 8 bases short, with 13 bases between. Germline V gene data show CDR1 as ENHRY and CDR2 as SYGVKD. The CDR3 length is 14 residues. CDR3 DNA: TGTGCCATCAGTGATTCGGGGCGCCTAGAAAAACTGTTTTTT. Protein sequence: CAISDSGRLEKLFF.

There are many counts of this clonotype. The J gene is TRBJ2-1, the V gene TRBV12-3 or TRBV12-4; 9 bases align to TRBD2. The CDR3 has 16 amino acids. The ends lost 7 bases at V and 10 bases at J; junction bases unmatched: 17. CDR3 sequence: CASTLIMAGGYGEQFF. CDR3 sequence (DNA): TGTGCCAGCACCCTAATCATGGCGGGAGGGTACGGAGAGCAGTTCTTC.

The chain joins TRBV2 to TRBJ2-3, with TRBD1 matching 7 bases. This CDR3 is built from 14 residues. Germline lookup yields CDR1 SNHLY and CDR2 FYNNEI. Trimming at V came to 5 bases and at J to 2 bases, leaving 4 bases not matched to a gene. Written as DNA, the CDR3 is TGTGCCAGCAGTAAGGACAGGAACACAGATACGCAGTATTTT. It yields the protein CASSKDRNTDTQYF.

There are a few counts of this clonotype. The chain combines TRBV25-1 with TRBJ2-1; 7 bases are shared with TRBD2. CDR3 length equals 13 residues. Looked up from germline, CDR1 is MGHDK and CDR2 is SYGVNS. J lost 8 bases, V lost 4 bases, and 5 bases had no gene match. CDR3 DNA: TGTGCCAGCAGTGGCGGGGGTTTGGATGAGCAGTTCTTC. This translates into CASSGGGLDEQFF. Using reference TRBV25-1 and TRBJ2-1 for the parts outside the CDR3, the full variable domain is EADIYQTPRYLVIGTGKKITLECSQTMGHDKMYWYQQDPGMELHLIHYSYGVNSTEKGDLSSESTVSRIRTEHFPLTLESARPSHTSQYLCASSGGGLDEQFFGPGTRLTVL.

This clonotype was seen a handful of times. V gene TRBV4-1 combines with J gene TRBJ2-7, with 11 bases aligning to TRBD2. Unmatched junction bases numbered 10, after V lost 3 bases and J lost 6 bases. Germline V gene data show CDR1 as MGHRA and CDR2 as YSYEKL. This CDR3 has 16 residues. The CDR3 loop is CASSHSLAGGLVEQYF. For the CDR3, the DNA is TGCGCCAGCAGCCATTCTCTAGCGGGGGGCCTTGTCGAGCAGTACTTC.

V is TRBV7-6 and J is TRBJ1-5; D call uncertain. The V end lost 2 bases, the J end lost 7 bases, and 9 bases lay between the germline ends. Germline CDR1 SGHVS, CDR2 FNYEAQ. The CDR3 is made up of 13 amino acids. CDR3 loop: CASSLRASQPQHF. As DNA, the CDR3 is TGTGCCAGCAGCTTACGGGCATCCCAGCCCCAGCATTTT.

This clonotype occurred a few times. The rearrangement joins TRBV3-1 to TRBJ2-1; D uncertain. This CDR3 has 12 amino acids. Trimming cost V 4 bases and J 6 bases, with 7 bases left between them. Germline lookup yields CDR1 LGHDT and CDR2 YNNKEL (reference sequence). CDR3 region: CASSRKGNEQFF. The CDR3 DNA reads TGTGCCAGCAGCCGTAAAGGCAATGAGCAGTTCTTC.

This clonotype was seen a few times. This rearrangement joins TRBV2 to TRBJ1-2, with D possibly TRBD1 on 5 matching bases. Trimming stripped 6 bases from V and 5 bases from J, with 10 bases between. Germline V gene lookup returns CDR1 SNHLY and CDR2 FYNNEI. The length of the CDR3 is 12 residues. CDR3 coding DNA: TGTGCCAGCAGCCAGGGCAAATATGGCTACACCTTC. This encodes CASSQGKYGYTF.

This clonotype was counted between two and nine times. The rearrangement uses TRBV12-3 or TRBV12-4 and TRBJ2-5, with TRBD2 identical over 11 bases. This CDR3 region has 15 residues. The V gene end was trimmed by 3 bases and the J gene end by 4 bases; junction bases not matched to a gene: 4. DNA of the CDR3: TGTGCCAGCAGTTTCCCTAGCGGGGGGTTAGAGACCCAGTACTTC. Translating gives CASSFPSGGLETQYF.

In this sample, this clonotype turned up a few times. This chain connects TRBV7-9 to TRBJ2-7, with 8 bases aligning to TRBD2. V was clipped by 3 bases and J by 2 bases; unmatched bases: 6. The length of the CDR3 is 15 residues. CDR1 SEHNR and CDR2 FQNEAQ come from the germline V gene (reference sequence). CDR3 bases: TGTGCCAGCAGCTTTAGTAGCGGGGTCCCCTACGAGCAGTACTTC. This translates into CASSFSSGVPYEQYF.

This clonotype appeared a few times. The rearrangement uses TRBV4-3 and TRBJ2-5; D is perhaps TRBD1 (6 bases). Germline assignment: CDR1 LGHNA and CDR2 YSLEER. CDR3 length equals 14 residues. The V end lost 4 bases, the J end lost 6 bases, and 15 bases lay between the germline ends. DNA of the CDR3: TGCGCCAGCAGCCCCTCGACAGGTGAAAAGACCCAGTACTTC. This sequence encodes CASSPSTGEKTQYF.

The V gene is TRBV12-3 or TRBV12-4, the J gene TRBJ1-1; no clear D. CDR3 size: 15 residues. Trimming took off 2 bases at V and 2 bases at J, with 12 bases between the two ends. CDR3: CASSLRIQINTEAFF. CDR3 in DNA: TGTGCCAGCAGTTTAAGGATTCAGATAAACACTGAAGCTTTCTTT.

This clonotype was observed at least ten times. This sequence joins TRBV12-3 or TRBV12-4 and TRBJ2-2, with 10 bases fitting TRBD2. The CDR3 has 17 residues. V gave up 7 bases and J gave up 7 bases; unmatched junction bases: 15. The DNA for the CDR3 is TGTGCCAGCACCTCCACCCAGACTAGCGGGTACAACGGGGAGCTGTTTTTT. This gives the protein CASTSTQTSGYNGELFF.

This clonotype was seen ten or more times. This chain joins TRBV29-1 and TRBJ2-5; D may match TRBD1 or TRBD2 (5 bases each). V shed 7 bases and J shed 4 bases, with 13 bases lying between them. This CDR3 has 12 amino acids. The germline gives CDR1 SQVTM, CDR2 ANQGSEA. CDR3 sequence (DNA): TGCAGCGCCGAAAGAGGGGCAGAGACCCAGTACTTC. Its translation is CSAERGAETQYF.

The chain couples TRBV20-1 to TRBJ2-7; D unclear. The CDR3 is 12 amino acids. Germline CDR1 reads DFQATT; CDR2 reads SNEGSKA (reference sequence). The V end lost 3 bases, the J end lost 6 bases, and 12 bases lay between the germline ends. DNA of the CDR3: TGCAGTGCTAGCCTCAATCGTCTCGAGCAGTACTTC. Translated: CSASLNRLEQYF.

This clonotype has just a few counts. The rearrangement links TRBV6-2 or TRBV6-3 to TRBJ2-5, with a tentative D call TRBD2 (5 bases). Germline V lookup: CDR1 MNHEY, CDR2 SVGEGT. The CDR3 covers 13 residues. The germline V and J ends were trimmed by 7 bases and 5 bases, with 14 bases remaining between them. The CDR3: CASTPASRETQYF. The CDR3 DNA reads as TGTGCCAGCACTCCGGCTAGCAGGGAGACCCAGTACTTC.

The CDR3 is CASSPVRAGELFF. The CDR3 DNA reads as TGTGCCAGCAGTCCCGTTAGGGCAGGGGAGCTGTTTTTT. The gene calls are TRBV27 and TRBJ2-2, with D uncertain. This CDR3 is 13 amino acids long. Trimming stripped 5 bases from V and 8 bases from J, with 12 bases between. CDR1 and CDR2 (germline): MNHEY, SMNVEV (reference sequence).

There are many counts of this clonotype. V and J are TRBV12-3 or TRBV12-4 and TRBJ2-2, with 8 bases identical to TRBD1. The CDR3 runs 13 residues. The V segment lost 6 bases and the J segment 6 bases; nucleotides outside the gene matches: 3. CDR3 sequence: CASRETGAGELFF. CDR3 coding DNA: TGTGCCAGCAGAGAGACAGGGGCCGGGGAGCTGTTTTTT.

The gene calls are TRBV15 and TRBJ1-1; the D gene is possibly TRBD1 (5 bases). The CDR3 spans 15 residues. V was cut by 3 bases and J by 3 bases, with 14 bases left in between. Germline CDR1 LNHNV, CDR2 YYDKDF (reference sequence). CDR3 residues: CATSSEAGIYTEAFF. The CDR3 nucleotides read TGTGCCACCAGCAGCGAAGCAGGGATATACACTGAAGCTTTCTTT.

This clonotype appeared a few times. The rearrangement links TRBV7-2 to TRBJ2-7; the D gene could be TRBD1 or TRBD2 (5 bases each). The V end was cut by 5 bases, the J end by 7 bases, with 18 bases between. Germline-derived CDR1 and CDR2 are SGHTA and FQGNSA. This CDR3 has 14 amino acids. This chain's CDR3 is CASSPGKGKREQYF. The DNA for the CDR3 is TGTGCCAGCAGCCCCGGGAAGGGGAAGAGAGAGCAGTACTTC.

This chain uses TRBV5-6 with TRBJ2-7; 10 nucleotides line up with TRBD1. Per the germline V gene, CDR1 is SGHDT and CDR2 is YYEEEE. The CDR3 runs 14 residues. Unmatched junction bases numbered 3, after V lost 3 bases and J lost 3 bases. DNA for the CDR3: TGTGCCAGCAGCTCGGGACAGGGGTACTACGAGCAGTACTTC. Translating it yields CASSSGQGYYEQYF.